This record looks at one T cell receptor beta chain sequence and its context. The sample is drawn from a study of T cells in Graves' hyperthyroidism and ophthalmopathy. Amplification of TCR beta CDR3 regions was performed using RNA transcripts as template. TCR CDR3 regions were first amplified by RT-PCR with HTBI primers. TCRdb reanalysed the multiplex PCR reads using MiXCR and keeps one entry per CDR3 protein. The sample lists some 510,000 distinct CDR3 sequences, around 21% seen once, with around 27% in the top ten. This CDR3 region has 16 residues. Per the germline V gene, CDR1 is MNHEY and CDR2 is SVGAGI. V lost 2 bases to trimming and J lost 7 bases; unmatched junction nucleotides: 8.

The material sequenced was blood. This clonotype originated in a young man with Graves' hyperthyroidism. The chain joins TRBV6-5 to TRBJ2-1; 10 bases line up with TRBD1. The CDR3 DNA sequence: TGTGCCAGCAGTTACGCCGGGACAGGGGTAGGAAATGAGCAGTTCTTC. Its protein product is CASSYAGTGVGNEQFF.